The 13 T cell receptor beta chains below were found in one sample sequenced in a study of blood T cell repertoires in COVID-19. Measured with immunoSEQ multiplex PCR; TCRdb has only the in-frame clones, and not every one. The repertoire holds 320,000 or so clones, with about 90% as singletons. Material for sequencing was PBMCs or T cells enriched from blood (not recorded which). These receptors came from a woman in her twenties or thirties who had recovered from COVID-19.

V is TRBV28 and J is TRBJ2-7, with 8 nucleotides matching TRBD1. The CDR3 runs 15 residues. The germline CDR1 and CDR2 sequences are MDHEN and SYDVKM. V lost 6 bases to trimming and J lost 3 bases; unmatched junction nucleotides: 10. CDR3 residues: CASRATGAGVYEQYF. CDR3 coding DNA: TGTGCCAGCAGAGCGACAGGGGCGGGCGTCTACGAGCAGTACTTC.

CDR3 sequence: CASRTMTGRYGYTF. For the CDR3, the DNA is TGTGCCAGCAGAACAATGACAGGGCGCTATGGCTACACCTTC. The V call is TRBV6-5, the J call TRBJ1-2; 7 nucleotides match TRBD1. The CDR3 contains 14 residues. With V trimmed by 6 bases and J by 4 bases, 8 bases remained unmatched. Germline CDR1 reads MNHEY; CDR2 reads SVGAGI.

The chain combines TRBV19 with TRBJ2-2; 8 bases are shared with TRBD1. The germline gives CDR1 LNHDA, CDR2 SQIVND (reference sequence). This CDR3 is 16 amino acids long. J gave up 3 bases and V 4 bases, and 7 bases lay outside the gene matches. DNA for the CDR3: TGTGCCAGTAGTACCCGGACAGGGTCCGACACCGGGGAGCTGTTTTTT. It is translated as CASSTRTGSDTGELFF.

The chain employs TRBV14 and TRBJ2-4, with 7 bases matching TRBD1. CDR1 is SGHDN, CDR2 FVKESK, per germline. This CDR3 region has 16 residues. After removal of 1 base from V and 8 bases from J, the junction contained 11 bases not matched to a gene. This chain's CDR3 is CASSQGTGRLRDIQYF. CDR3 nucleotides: TGTGCCAGCAGCCAAGGGACAGGCCGCCTTAGGGACATTCAGTACTTC.

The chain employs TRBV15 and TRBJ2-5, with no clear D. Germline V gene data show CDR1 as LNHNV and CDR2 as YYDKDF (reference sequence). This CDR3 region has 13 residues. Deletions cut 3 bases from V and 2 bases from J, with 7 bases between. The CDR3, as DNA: TGTGCCACCAGCAGCAGGTCACAAGAGACCCAGTACTTC. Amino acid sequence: CATSSRSQETQYF.

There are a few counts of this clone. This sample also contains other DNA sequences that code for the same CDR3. CDR3 sequence reads: CASSKGTGRETQYF. The CDR3, as DNA: TGCGCCAGCAGCAAAGGGACAGGGAGAGAGACCCAGTACTTC. The rearrangement links TRBV5-1 to TRBJ2-5; 9 bases map to TRBD1. This CDR3 has 14 amino acids. Losses at the gene ends were 4 bases for V and 4 bases for J; bases not matched to a gene: 5. Germline CDR1 and CDR2: SGHRS and YFSETQ.

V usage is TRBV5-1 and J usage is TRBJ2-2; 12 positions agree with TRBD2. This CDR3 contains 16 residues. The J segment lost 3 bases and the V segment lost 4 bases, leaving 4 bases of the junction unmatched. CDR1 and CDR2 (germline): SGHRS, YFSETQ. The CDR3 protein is CASSPLAGGYTGELFF. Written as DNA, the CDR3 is TGCGCCAGCAGCCCTCTAGCGGGGGGGTACACCGGGGAGCTGTTTTTT. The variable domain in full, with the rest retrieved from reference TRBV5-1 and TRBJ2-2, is KAGVTQTPRYLIKTRGQQVTLSCSPISGHRSVSWYQQTPGQGLQFLFEYFSETQRNKGNFPGRFSGRQFSNSRSEMNVSTLELGDSALYLCASSPLAGGYTGELFFGEGSRLTVL.

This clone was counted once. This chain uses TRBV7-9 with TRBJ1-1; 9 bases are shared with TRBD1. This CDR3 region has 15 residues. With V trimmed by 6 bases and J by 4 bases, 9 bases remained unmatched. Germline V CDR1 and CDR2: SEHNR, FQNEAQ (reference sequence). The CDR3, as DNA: TGTGCCAGCAGTACCTGGAGACAGGGGGGCACTGAAGCTTTCTTT. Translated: CASSTWRQGGTEAFF.

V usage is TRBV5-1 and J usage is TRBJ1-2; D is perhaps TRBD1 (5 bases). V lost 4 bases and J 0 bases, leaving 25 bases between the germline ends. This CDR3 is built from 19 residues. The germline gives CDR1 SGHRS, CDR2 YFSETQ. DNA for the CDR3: TGCGCCAGCAGCGCACACGGGGGGACGGAAGAATCCGCTAACTATGGCTACACCTTC. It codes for CASSAHGGTEESANYGYTF.

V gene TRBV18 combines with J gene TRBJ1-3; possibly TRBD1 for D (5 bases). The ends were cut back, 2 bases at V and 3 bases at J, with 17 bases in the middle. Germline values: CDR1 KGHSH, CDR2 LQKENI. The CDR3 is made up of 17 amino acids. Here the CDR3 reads CASSPKQGSQSGNTIYF. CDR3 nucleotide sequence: TGTGCCAGCTCACCAAAGCAGGGCTCTCAAAGTGGAAACACCATATATTTT.

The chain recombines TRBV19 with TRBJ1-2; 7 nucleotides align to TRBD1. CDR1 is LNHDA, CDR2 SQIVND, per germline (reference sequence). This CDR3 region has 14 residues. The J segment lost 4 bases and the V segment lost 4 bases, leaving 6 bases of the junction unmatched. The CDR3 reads CASSTGQQIYGYTF. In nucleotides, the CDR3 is TGTGCCAGTAGTACGGGACAGCAGATCTATGGCTACACCTTC.

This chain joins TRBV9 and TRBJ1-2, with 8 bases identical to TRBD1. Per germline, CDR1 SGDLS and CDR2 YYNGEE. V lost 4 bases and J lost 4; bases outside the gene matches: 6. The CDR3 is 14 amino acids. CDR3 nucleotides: TGTGCCAGCAGCTCAACCACAGGGGGCTATGGCTACACCTTC. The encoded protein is CASSSTTGGYGYTF.

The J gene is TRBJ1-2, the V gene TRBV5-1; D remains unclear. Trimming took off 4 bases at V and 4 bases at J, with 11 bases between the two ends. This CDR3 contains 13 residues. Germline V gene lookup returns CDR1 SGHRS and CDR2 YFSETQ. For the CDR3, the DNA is TGCGCCAGCAGCGCGAGGGATCCCTATGGCTACACCTTC. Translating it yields CASSARDPYGYTF. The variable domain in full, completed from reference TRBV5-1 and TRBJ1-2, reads KAGVTQTPRYLIKTRGQQVTLSCSPISGHRSVSWYQQTPGQGLQFLFEYFSETQRNKGNFPGRFSGRQFSNSRSEMNVSTLELGDSALYLCASSARDPYGYTFGSGTRLTVV.